Below, 27 T cell receptor beta chains from the same sample are listed, as sequenced in a study of cytomegalovirus exposure and HLA in healthy donors. In the PCR, 60 Vbeta and 13 Jbeta primers were used. Some clones are missing from TCRdb's copy, which holds only in-frame ones; the method was immunoSEQ multiplex PCR. The sample yields 200,000 to 250,000 clones, 77% seen once. The sample consisted of PBMCs. The origin of the receptors is a woman in her fifties or sixties in good health and CMV-seropositive.

The J gene is TRBJ2-7, the V gene TRBV27; possibly TRBD1 for D (6 bases). Germline-derived CDR1 and CDR2 are MNHEY and SMNVEV (reference sequence). This CDR3 spans 14 amino acids. Between the trimmed V and J ends, which lost 3 bases and 0 bases, there was a span of 9 bases. Written as DNA, the CDR3 is TGTGCCAGCAGTTTGTACAGGGCCTCCTACGAGCAGTACTTC. Protein sequence: CASSLYRASYEQYF.

V is TRBV6-1 and J is TRBJ1-4; D is possibly TRBD1 (5 bases). This CDR3 contains 17 residues. Germline loops: CDR1 MNHNS, CDR2 SASEGT. V lost 1 base, J lost 1 base, and 13 bases lay in between. CDR3 DNA sequence: TGTGCCAGCAGTGAAGTCCGGGGGAAGGTAACTAATGAAAAACTGTTTTTT. Translating gives CASSEVRGKVTNEKLFF.

This clone showed up just a few times. The CDR3 DNA follows: TGTGCCTTAACAGGGCGTAGCACAGATACGCAGTATTTT. Its translation: CALTGRSTDTQYF. The chain is built from TRBV30 and TRBJ2-3; D may be TRBD1 (6 bases). The CDR3 is made up of 13 amino acids. V was shortened by 7 bases and J by 0 bases, with 11 bases between the two germline ends. Germline CDR1 is GTSNPN and CDR2 is SVGIG (reference sequence).

The V and J genes are TRBV6-1 and TRBJ2-7; 7 nucleotides line up with TRBD1. V lost 7 bases and J lost 4; bases outside the gene matches: 10. The CDR3 loop spans 14 amino acids. Germline V lookup: CDR1 MNHNS, CDR2 SASEGT. The CDR3: CASTTVEGAYEQYF. As DNA, the CDR3 is TGTGCCAGCACCACAGTAGAGGGGGCGTACGAGCAGTACTTC.

The chain carries TRBV7-2 and TRBJ2-5, with 8 positions matching TRBD2. Looked up from germline, CDR1 is SGHTA and CDR2 is FQGNSA. Losses at the gene ends were 1 base for V and 1 base for J; bases not matched to a gene: 5. The length of the CDR3 is 16 residues. The DNA for the CDR3 is TGTGCCAGCAGCTTAGTAGCGGGGAACCCCCAAGAGACCCAGTACTTC. Residues: CASSLVAGNPQETQYF.

The rearrangement links TRBV28 to TRBJ2-1; 7 bases align to TRBD1. This CDR3 comprises 13 residues. Germline V gives CDR1 MDHEN, CDR2 SYDVKM. The ends lost 10 bases at V and 7 bases at J; junction bases unmatched: 10. The CDR3 DNA is TGTGCCACCCGACAGGGAAGGGATAATGAGCAGTTCTTC. It translates to CATRQGRDNEQFF.

This chain connects TRBV5-1 to TRBJ1-1; D ambiguous. Germline CDR1 SGHRS, CDR2 YFSETQ. This CDR3 spans 16 amino acids. The V and J ends lost 0 bases and 1 base respectively, with 13 bases between them. CDR3 in DNA: TGCGCCAGCAGCTTGGGTAGCGGCAACTCGAACACTGAAGCTTTCTTT. This encodes CASSLGSGNSNTEAFF.

The chain combines TRBV7-2 with TRBJ1-2, with TRBD1 matching over 8 bases. The CDR3 is 18 amino acids. The ends lost 5 bases at V and 0 bases at J; junction bases unmatched: 14. The germline V gene encodes CDR1 SGHTA and CDR2 FQGNSA. The CDR3 reads CASSPVGTRTGSNYGYTF. The CDR3 region has the DNA TGTGCCAGCAGCCCCGTGGGGACGCGGACAGGGTCTAACTATGGCTACACCTTC.

CDR3: CAWSRLSLYNYGYTF. DNA of the CDR3: TGTGCCTGGAGTCGACTCAGCCTCTACAACTATGGCTACACCTTC. The rearrangement joins TRBV30 to TRBJ1-2; unclear D gene. The CDR3 totals 15 residues. Germline assignment: CDR1 GTSNPN and CDR2 SVGIG (reference sequence). The germline V and J ends were trimmed by 2 bases and 2 bases, with 15 bases remaining between them.

The rearrangement uses TRBV7-8 and TRBJ1-1; D gene ambiguous. Germline V CDR1 and CDR2: SGHVS, FQNEAQ. Trimming removed 0 bases at V and 2 bases at J, with 10 bases between. The CDR3 has 15 residues. The CDR3 reads CASSLAPEGNTEAFF. The CDR3 nucleotides are TGTGCCAGCAGCTTAGCCCCGGAGGGAAACACTGAAGCTTTCTTT.

The chain employs TRBV5-5 and TRBJ1-4; 7 bases match TRBD1. Losses at the gene ends were 3 bases for V and 8 bases for J; bases not matched to a gene: 13. CDR1 is SGHKS, CDR2 YYEKEE, per germline (reference sequence). This CDR3 has 16 residues. This CDR3 is CASSSPQGQIEEKLFF. DNA for the CDR3: TGTGCCAGCAGCTCGCCACAGGGACAGATTGAGGAAAAACTGTTTTTT.

The rearrangement uses TRBV7-2 and TRBJ2-3; D is perhaps TRBD2 (6 bases). The V end was cut by 5 bases, the J end by 0 bases, with 12 bases between. Looked up from germline, CDR1 is SGHTA and CDR2 is FQGNSA. The CDR3 contains 15 residues. CDR3: CASSRVGGSTDTQYF. CDR3 coding DNA: TGTGCCAGCAGCCGGGTCGGGGGAAGCACAGATACGCAGTATTTT.

CDR3: CASILAGVPDTQYF. CDR3 coding DNA: TGTGCCAGCATCCTAGCGGGAGTACCAGATACGCAGTATTTT. The chain is built from TRBV7-9 and TRBJ2-3, with 10 bases lining up with TRBD2. The germline V gene encodes CDR1 SEHNR and CDR2 FQNEAQ (reference sequence). J gave up 4 bases and V 7 bases, and 5 bases lay outside the gene matches. The length of the CDR3 is 14 residues.

About this clone: Other DNA sequences in the same sample also yield this CDR3. V is TRBV5-1 and J is TRBJ2-5; the match to TRBD1 covers 7 bases. Trimming removed 4 bases from V and 1 base from J; junction bases left unmatched: 4. The CDR3 covers 14 residues. CDR1 and CDR2 (germline): SGHRS, YFSETQ. CDR3 protein: CASSLGTAQETQYF. The CDR3 coding sequence is TGCGCCAGCAGCCTTGGGACAGCCCAAGAGACCCAGTACTTC.

The rearrangement uses TRBV10-3 and TRBJ1-1, with D possibly being TRBD1 (6 bases). The CDR3 extends over 13 amino acids. CDR1 is ENHRY and CDR2 is SYGVKD in the germline V gene. V was pared by 6 bases and J by 3 bases, with 11 bases between. This CDR3 reads CAIRENRDTEAFF. DNA for the CDR3: TGTGCCATCAGGGAGAACAGGGACACTGAAGCTTTCTTT.

V usage is TRBV5-4 and J usage is TRBJ2-3; 16 nucleotides match TRBD2. This CDR3 is built from 19 residues. V dropped 4 bases and J dropped 1; count of bases not matched to a gene: 9. Germline V lookup: CDR1 SGHNT, CDR2 YYREEE (reference sequence). The CDR3 bases are TGTGCCAGCAGCCCCGGGACTAGCGGGAGGGCAGCGGGCACAGATACGCAGTATTTT. It codes for CASSPGTSGRAAGTDTQYF.

This clone was counted between two and nine times. The gene calls are TRBV2 and TRBJ1-2, with a possible D match to TRBD1 (5 bases). The length of the CDR3 is 13 residues. The V gene's germline CDR1 is SNHLY and CDR2 FYNNEI. With 0 bases removed from V and 6 bases from J, the gap between germline ends came to 8 bases. The CDR3 DNA reads as TGTGCCAGCAGTGAAGCGGCACAGGATGGCTACACCTTC. This sequence encodes CASSEAAQDGYTF.

This clone occurred once. The CDR3 sequence is CASSFRENYGYTF. DNA of the CDR3: TGTGCCAGCAGCTTTAGGGAGAACTATGGCTACACCTTC. The J gene is TRBJ1-2, the V gene TRBV7-2; D is unclear. Per the germline V gene, CDR1 is SGHTA and CDR2 is FQGNSA. V lost 3 bases, J lost 2 bases, and 7 bases lay in between. The CDR3 spans 13 residues.

CDR3 residues: CASSQTSGPYNEQFF. In DNA, the CDR3 is TGTGCCAGCAGCCAGACTAGCGGGCCTTACAATGAGCAGTTCTTC. This sequence joins TRBV7-9 and TRBJ2-1; TRBD2 matches 10 bases. The germline CDR1 and CDR2 sequences are SEHNR and FQNEAQ (reference sequence). The CDR3 runs to 15 residues. Trimming removed 5 bases from V and 4 bases from J; junction bases left unmatched: 5.

The chain carries TRBV7-2 and TRBJ2-5; TRBD2 is a possible D gene (6 bases). The germline gives CDR1 SGHTA, CDR2 FQGNSA. CDR3 length: 16 residues. The V end was cut by 1 base, the J end by 7 bases, with 19 bases between. The CDR3: CASSLGVSGDRGTQYF. CDR3 bases: TGTGCCAGCAGCTTAGGTGTATCGGGGGATCGTGGGACCCAGTACTTC.

The chain joins TRBV5-6 to TRBJ2-7, with D tentatively TRBD1 (5 bases). Deletions cut 3 bases from V and 6 bases from J, with 19 bases between. Per the germline V gene, CDR1 is SGHDT and CDR2 is YYEEEE. This CDR3 spans 15 amino acids. Here the CDR3 DNA reads TGTGCCAGCAGCTCAATGGACACTTACCTGGTCGAGCAGTACTTC. Protein sequence: CASSSMDTYLVEQYF.

The count of this clone is one. This chain links TRBV6-1 with TRBJ1-6; D remains unclear. The CDR3 totals 11 residues. The germline V gene has CDR1 MNHNS and CDR2 SASEGT. Trimming took 5 bases from V and 6 from J, leaving 2 bases between them. The CDR3 reads CASSLNSPLHF. The CDR3 DNA is TGTGCCAGCAGTCTTAATTCACCCCTCCACTTT.

The chain carries TRBV30 and TRBJ2-3; perhaps TRBD2 as D (5 bases). Germline lookup yields CDR1 GTSNPN and CDR2 SVGIG (reference sequence). The V end lost 8 bases, the J end lost 1 base, and 13 bases lay between the germline ends. The CDR3 covers 13 residues. The CDR3, as DNA: TGTGCCCGTCGGGGTACCGGCACAGATACGCAGTATTTT. Its protein product is CARRGTGTDTQYF.

This clone was counted once. The chain recombines TRBV2 with TRBJ2-7; tentatively, D is TRBD1 (5 bases). The V end lost 6 bases, the J end lost 2 bases, and 8 bases lay between the germline ends. Germline V CDR1 and CDR2: SNHLY, FYNNEI. This CDR3 is built from 12 residues. The CDR3 protein is CASRGDTYEQYF. CDR3 nucleotides: TGTGCCAGCAGAGGGGATACCTACGAGCAGTACTTC.

The genes are TRBV4-1 and TRBJ1-2; 7 bases are a match to TRBD1. Germline CDR1 is MGHRA and CDR2 is YSYEKL. This CDR3 is built from 14 residues. After removal of 8 bases from V and 1 base from J, the junction contained 7 bases not matched to a gene. The CDR3 protein is CASGRDSLNYGYTF. CDR3 coding DNA: TGCGCCAGCGGAAGGGACAGTCTTAACTATGGCTACACCTTC.

The chain links TRBV4-3 to TRBJ1-2, with TRBD1 matching over 8 bases. This CDR3 comprises 12 residues. J was trimmed by 8 bases and V by 8 bases; bases with no gene match: 7. CDR1 LGHNA and CDR2 YSLEER come from the germline V gene. The CDR3 DNA is TGCGCCAGCCGACAGGGGTTGGGGGGCTACACCTTC. Translation gives CASRQGLGGYTF.

This chain uses TRBV19 with TRBJ1-5; tentatively, D is TRBD1 (5 bases). Germline-derived CDR1 and CDR2 are LNHDA and SQIVND (reference sequence). The ends were cut back, 5 bases at V and 8 bases at J, with 13 bases in the middle. This CDR3 comprises 13 residues. CDR3: CASSPRQTEPQHF. The CDR3 DNA sequence: TGTGCCAGTAGTCCCCGACAGACTGAGCCCCAGCATTTT.